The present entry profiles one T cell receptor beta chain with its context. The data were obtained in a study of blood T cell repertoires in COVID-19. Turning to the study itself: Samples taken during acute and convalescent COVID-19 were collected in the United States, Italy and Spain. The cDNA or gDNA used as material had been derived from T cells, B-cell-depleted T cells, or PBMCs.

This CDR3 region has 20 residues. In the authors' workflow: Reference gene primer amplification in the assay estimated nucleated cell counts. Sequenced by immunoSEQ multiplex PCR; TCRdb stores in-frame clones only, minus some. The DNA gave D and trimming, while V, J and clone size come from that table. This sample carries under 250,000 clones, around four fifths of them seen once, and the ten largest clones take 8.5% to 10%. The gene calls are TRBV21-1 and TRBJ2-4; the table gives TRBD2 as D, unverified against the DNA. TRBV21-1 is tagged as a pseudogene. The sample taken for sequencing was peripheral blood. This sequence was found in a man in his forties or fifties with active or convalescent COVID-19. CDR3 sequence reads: CASSNLGLAGEWVSGNIQYF. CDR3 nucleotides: TGTGCCAGCAGCAACCTTGGACTAGCGGGAGAGTGGGTGTCTGGAAACATTCAGTACTTC.